Shown below are 18 T cell receptor beta chains from a single sample sequenced in a study of blood T cell repertoires in COVID-19. Clones were read by immunoSEQ multiplex PCR, and TCRdb kept only the in-frame ones, dropping some. The sample holds over 150,000 clones; around 82% are singletons and the top ten take over 12%. The sequenced material came from peripheral blood. Receptors were obtained from a man between 18 and 35 years old with active or convalescent COVID-19.

This clone was counted a few times. The chain recombines TRBV9 with TRBJ2-3; 11 positions agree with TRBD1. Germline V gene sequence: CDR1 SGDLS, CDR2 YYNGEE. This CDR3 is built from 16 residues. Unmatched junction bases numbered 8, after V lost 5 bases and J lost 3 bases. In DNA form, the CDR3 reads TGTGCCAGCAGTCGATACGGGACAGGGGGGACAGATACGCAGTATTTT. Its protein is CASSRYGTGGTDTQYF. Full variable domain (outside the CDR3, taken from reference TRBV9 and TRBJ2-3): DSGVTQTPKHLITATGQRVTLRCSPRSGDLSVYWYQQSLDQGLQFLIQYYNGEERAKGNILERFSAQQFPDLHSELNLSSLELGDSALYFCASSRYGTGGTDTQYFGPGTRLTVL.

The chain links TRBV6-5 to TRBJ1-3; D perhaps matches TRBD1 (6 bases). V was pared by 2 bases and J by 0 bases, with 11 bases between. The CDR3 is made up of 16 amino acids. The germline CDR1 and CDR2 sequences are MNHEY and SVGAGI. The CDR3 protein is CASSYRTGISGNTIYF. CDR3 nucleotides: TGTGCCAGCAGTTACCGAACAGGGATCTCTGGAAACACCATATATTTT.

The chain is built from TRBV27 and TRBJ2-4, with D maybe TRBD1 (6 bases). Looked up from germline, CDR1 is MNHEY and CDR2 is SMNVEV (reference sequence). The CDR3 runs 15 residues. Trimming left V 0 bases short and J 8 bases short, with 14 bases between. This CDR3 reads CASSLSDRTRDIQYF. The CDR3 DNA follows: TGTGCCAGCAGTTTATCAGACAGGACTCGAGACATTCAGTACTTC.

The chain is built from TRBV4-3 and TRBJ1-2; 7 bases fit TRBD1. The germline V gene has CDR1 LGHNA and CDR2 YSLEER. This CDR3 is built from 15 residues. Trimming removed 1 base from V and 2 bases from J; junction bases left unmatched: 4. Here the CDR3 reads CASSQGGDSNYGYTF. The DNA for the CDR3 is TGCGCCAGCAGCCAAGGGGGGGACAGCAACTATGGCTACACCTTC.

The chain recombines TRBV5-1 with TRBJ1-1, with 8 bases that match TRBD1. CDR3 length: 14 residues. Germline V lookup: CDR1 SGHRS, CDR2 YFSETQ. Trimming removed 4 bases from V and 0 bases from J; junction bases left unmatched: 2. CDR3 region: CASSMDRVNTEAFF. CDR3 sequence (DNA): TGCGCCAGCAGCATGGACAGGGTGAACACTGAAGCTTTCTTT.

The J gene is TRBJ2-3, the V gene TRBV3-1 (or the pseudogene TRBV3-2); D unclear. The CDR3 loop spans 15 amino acids. V gave up 3 bases and J gave up 2 bases, with 12 bases separating them. CDR1 LGHDT and CDR2 YNNKEL come from the germline V gene (reference sequence). CDR3 nucleotides: TGTGCCAGCAGCCAGCGGAACATAAACACAGATACGCAGTATTTT. This sequence encodes CASSQRNINTDTQYF.

The rearrangement links TRBV15 to TRBJ1-6; a weak D match, TRBD1 (6 bases). Trimming left V 4 bases short and J 0 bases short, with 13 bases between. Germline V gives CDR1 LNHNV, CDR2 YYDKDF (reference sequence). The CDR3 runs to 17 residues. The CDR3 loop is CATSTLTGSSYNSPLHF. CDR3 bases: TGTGCCACCAGCACCTTAACAGGGAGCTCCTATAATTCACCCCTCCACTTT.

CDR3 nucleotides: TGTGCCAGCTCACCTCTGCGGTCCTCCTACAATGAGCAGTTCTTC. Encoded protein: CASSPLRSSYNEQFF. V usage is TRBV18 and J usage is TRBJ2-1; D unclear. The V end was cut by 3 bases, the J end by 0 bases, with 9 bases between. The CDR3 loop spans 15 amino acids. Germline V gives CDR1 KGHSH, CDR2 LQKENI.

The chain employs TRBV19 and TRBJ2-6; D ambiguous. This CDR3 has 13 residues. The germline CDR1 and CDR2 sequences are LNHDA and SQIVND (reference sequence). The germline V and J ends were trimmed by 7 bases and 0 bases, with 4 bases remaining between them. The CDR3 bases are TGTGCCAGTACCATCTCTGGGGCCAACGTCCTGACTTTC. Translated: CASTISGANVLTF.

The gene calls are TRBV5-5 and TRBJ1-4, with D hard to call. V dropped 0 bases and J dropped 5 bases, with 11 bases sitting between them. The CDR3 extends over 15 amino acids. Germline V gene lookup returns CDR1 SGHKS and CDR2 YYEKEE (reference sequence). CDR3 region: CASSLEARVNEKLFF. DNA of the CDR3: TGTGCCAGCAGCTTGGAGGCCCGGGTGAATGAAAAACTGTTTTTT. Full variable domain (outside the CDR3, taken from reference TRBV5-5 and TRBJ1-4): DAGVTQSPTHLIKTRGQQVTLRCSPISGHKSVSWYQQVLGQGPQFIFQYYEKEERGRGNFPDRFSARQFPNYSSELNVNALLLGDSALYLCASSLEARVNEKLFFGSGTQLSVL.

J is TRBJ2-5 and V is TRBV5-1, with 7 nucleotides matching TRBD1. This CDR3 has 14 residues. The germline CDR1 and CDR2 sequences are SGHRS and YFSETQ. V was clipped by 4 bases and J by 4 bases; unmatched bases: 7. In DNA form, the CDR3 reads TGCGCCAGCAGCAGCCGACAGGGTGGAGAGACCCAGTACTTC. This sequence encodes CASSSRQGGETQYF.

V gene TRBV27 combines with J gene TRBJ1-5, with TRBD1 matching over 7 bases. This CDR3 has 16 residues. Germline V gene sequence: CDR1 MNHEY, CDR2 SMNVEV (reference sequence). Trimming cost V 2 bases and J 1 base; bases outside gene matches: 5. DNA of the CDR3: TGTGCCAGCAGTTTAGGAGGGGGCCGGAGCAATCAGCCCCAGCATTTT. Protein: CASSLGGGRSNQPQHF.

This chain joins TRBV5-5 and TRBJ2-2, with D perhaps TRBD1 (6 bases). Trimming shortened V by 4 bases and J by 2 bases, and 12 bases separated the two germline ends. Germline V gene sequence: CDR1 SGHKS, CDR2 YYEKEE (reference sequence). This CDR3 contains 15 residues. In nucleotides, the CDR3 is TGTGCCAGCAGCCTCCGGACAGTTAACACCGGGGAGCTGTTTTTT. It encodes CASSLRTVNTGELFF.

V usage is TRBV5-1 and J usage is TRBJ2-5; D uncertain. This CDR3 spans 13 amino acids. V was clipped by 2 bases and J by 2 bases, with 7 bases between them. CDR1 and CDR2 (germline): SGHRS, YFSETQ. The CDR3 reads CASSFQLQETQYF. The CDR3, as DNA: TGCGCCAGCAGCTTCCAGTTACAAGAGACCCAGTACTTC.

In its sample, this clone was seen once. The rearrangement uses TRBV6-2 or TRBV6-3 and TRBJ2-5; 9 bases line up with TRBD1. Trimming at V came to 6 bases and at J to 5 bases, leaving 10 bases not matched to a gene. The CDR3 is 15 amino acids. CDR1 is MNHEY, CDR2 SVGEGT, per germline. DNA for the CDR3: TGTGCCAGCAGCAACACAGGGGGCGCCCCGGAGACCCAGTACTTC. This encodes CASSNTGGAPETQYF.

J is TRBJ2-3 and V is TRBV18, with 8 bases lining up with TRBD2. CDR1 KGHSH and CDR2 LQKENI come from the germline V gene. CDR3 length: 15 residues. Trimming at V came to 3 bases and at J to 1 base, leaving 3 bases not matched to a gene. CDR3 in amino acids: CASSPRGAGTDTQYF. The CDR3 region has the DNA TGTGCCAGCTCACCGCGGGGGGCGGGCACAGATACGCAGTATTTT.

V usage is TRBV2 and J usage is TRBJ2-3, with TRBD1 identical over 7 bases. The CDR3 extends over 14 amino acids. Trimming cost V 8 bases and J 0 bases; bases outside gene matches: 5. From germline, CDR1 is SNHLY and CDR2 FYNNEI. CDR3: CASRDRTSTDTQYF. The CDR3 region has the DNA TGTGCCAGCCGGGACAGAACTAGCACAGATACGCAGTATTTT.

The chain recombines TRBV5-1 with TRBJ2-7; D is possibly TRBD1 (6 bases). Trimming removed 0 bases at V and 7 bases at J, with 23 bases between. This CDR3 contains 17 residues. Germline values: CDR1 SGHRS, CDR2 YFSETQ. The CDR3 here is CASSLEILQGRPREQYF. CDR3 in DNA: TGCGCCAGCAGCTTGGAAATTCTACAGGGTCGTCCTAGGGAGCAGTACTTC.